This T cell receptor (beta chain) comes out of a study of blood T cells in healthy people across ages. Primers used in a second PCR of about 7 to 12 cycles were a sample-barcoded 5' primer and a J-beta primer mix. A template-switch adaptor containing 12 random nucleotides labeled each cDNA molecule. TCRdb passed the 5' RACE reads through MiXCR, listing each CDR3 protein once. Counted here are around 1,800,000 distinct CDR3 sequences, approximately 40% occurring once; the ten biggest clones make up under 25%. The germline V gene has CDR1 DFQATT and CDR2 SNEGSKA (reference sequence). This CDR3 is 13 amino acids long. Deletions cut 7 bases from V and 2 bases from J, with 11 bases between.

The clonotype was recovered from a human donor in good health. Sequences were obtained from blood. The chain is built from TRBV20-1 and TRBJ2-2; D not certain. CDR3 region: CSVLYSNTGELFF. The CDR3 bases are TGCAGTGTGCTGTATTCAAACACCGGGGAGCTGTTTTTT.